This T cell receptor (beta chain) is drawn from a study of cytomegalovirus exposure and HLA in healthy donors. V was shortened by 0 bases and J by 0 bases, with 4 bases between the two germline ends. Looked up from germline, CDR1 is SGHRS and CDR2 is YFSETQ. This CDR3 is built from 14 residues. The PCR ran on 60 Vbeta and 13 Jbeta primers. TCRdb keeps only in-frame clones here, not all; method: immunoSEQ multiplex PCR. Among around 160,000 clones listed, roughly 73% were seen once. Sequencing used PBMCs. This chain uses TRBV5-1 with TRBJ1-3; D unclear. The sequence came from a woman under 30 in good health and CMV-seronegative. CDR3 residues: CASSLDGSGNTIYF. The CDR3 bases are TGCGCCAGCAGCTTGGACGGCTCTGGAAACACCATATATTTT.